This TCR beta chain derives from a study of T cells in Graves' hyperthyroidism and ophthalmopathy. The CDR3 regions of TCR beta were amplified from RNA transcripts. An initial round of RT-PCR targeting the TCR CDR3 relied on the HTBI primer set. TCRdb passed the multiplex PCR reads through MiXCR, listing each CDR3 protein once. This sample has about 560,000 distinct CDR3 sequences, with 12% to 15% found just once. Diagnosis of hyperthyroidism was new in patients aged 18 to 65, and its duration was under 2 months. Uncontrolled infection, other autoimmune disease, pregnancy or lactation barred patients from enrollment. Based on clinical symptoms, serum thyroxine and TRAb, thyroid ultrasound and orbital computed tomography, diagnoses were reached. This clonotype showed up many times. Germline values: CDR1 DFQATT, CDR2 SNEGSKA (reference sequence). The J segment lost 4 bases and the V segment lost 3 bases, leaving 17 bases of the junction unmatched. CDR3 length: 19 amino acids.

The V and J genes are TRBV20-1 and TRBJ2-5; 13 bases agree with TRBD2. The sequenced sample consisted of blood. The TCR originated in a woman in her 40s with Graves' hyperthyroidism. In DNA, the CDR3 is TGCAGTGCTAGGGCCAAAATAGGACTAGCGGGAGTGTTAGTAGAGACCCAGTACTTC. It codes for CSARAKIGLAGVLVETQYF.